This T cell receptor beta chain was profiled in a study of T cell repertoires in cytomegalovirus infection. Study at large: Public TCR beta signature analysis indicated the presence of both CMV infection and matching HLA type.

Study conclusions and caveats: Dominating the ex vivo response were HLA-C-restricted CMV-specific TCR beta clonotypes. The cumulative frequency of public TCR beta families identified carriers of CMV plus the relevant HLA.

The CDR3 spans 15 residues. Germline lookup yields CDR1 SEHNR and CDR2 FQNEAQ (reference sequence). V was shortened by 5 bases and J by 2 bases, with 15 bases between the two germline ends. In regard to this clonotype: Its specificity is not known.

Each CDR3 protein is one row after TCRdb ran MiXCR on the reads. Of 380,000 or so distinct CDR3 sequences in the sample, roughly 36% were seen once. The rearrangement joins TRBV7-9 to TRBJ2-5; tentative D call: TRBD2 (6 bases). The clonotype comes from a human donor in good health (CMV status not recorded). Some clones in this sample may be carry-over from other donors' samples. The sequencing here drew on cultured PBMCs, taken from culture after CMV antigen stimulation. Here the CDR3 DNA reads TGTGCCAGCAGCCCCACTAGCCCGCCTCAAGAGACCCAGTACTTC. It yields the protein CASSPTSPPQETQYF.